The next 22 T cell receptor beta chains were all read from a single sample in a study of chemoradiotherapy in HPV16-positive cancers. Some clones are missing from TCRdb's copy, which holds only in-frame ones; the method was immunoSEQ multiplex PCR. In the table there are about 68,000 clones, approximately 91% of which are singletons. Specimen: blood, collected from a patient who underwent chemoradiotherapy. Receptors originate from a human donor with HPV-associated anogenital cancer.

The V gene is TRBV10-3, the J gene TRBJ2-6, with 8 nucleotides matching TRBD1. Germline CDR1 and CDR2: ENHRY and SYGVKD. This CDR3 comprises 16 residues. V was pared by 2 bases and J by 1 base, with 1 base of the junction left unmatched. The CDR3: CAISETGGSGANVLTF. The CDR3 nucleotides read TGTGCCATCAGTGAGACAGGGGGGTCTGGGGCCAACGTCCTGACTTTC.

Concerning this clone itself: The junction departs from the called germline gene at one end, perhaps through a read error. The chain recombines TRBV7-7 with TRBJ2-2; D could derive from TRBD1 or TRBD2 (5 bases each). This CDR3 is built from 16 residues. Germline loops: CDR1 SSHAT, CDR2 FNYEAQ (reference sequence). The CDR3, as DNA: TGTGCTAGCAGCTTGGGGCGACTATACGACACCGGGGAGCTGTTTTTT. Its protein product is CASSLGRLYDTGELFF.

This chain joins TRBV10-3 and TRBJ1-5; 8 positions agree with TRBD1. The V segment lost 5 bases and the J segment 5 bases; nucleotides outside the gene matches: 5. Germline V lookup: CDR1 ENHRY, CDR2 SYGVKD. CDR3 size: 14 residues. CDR3 coding DNA: TGTGCCATCAGTACCGGGACAGGAGATCAGCCCCAGCATTTT. Protein sequence: CAISTGTGDQPQHF.

The chain couples TRBV19 to TRBJ1-1; tentatively, D is TRBD1 (5 bases). The germline V gene has CDR1 LNHDA and CDR2 SQIVND (reference sequence). Trimming cost V 5 bases and J 1 base, with 8 bases left between them. CDR3 length equals 13 residues. The CDR3: CASSRGTNTEAFF. CDR3 bases: TGTGCCAGTAGTCGGGGGACGAACACTGAAGCTTTCTTT.

This clone was picked up one time. J is TRBJ2-7 and V is TRBV11-2, with 9 bases fitting TRBD1. The germline CDR1 and CDR2 sequences are SGHAT and FQNNGV. The CDR3 is 15 amino acids. Trimming took 0 bases from V and 3 from J; bases not matched to a gene: 3. CDR3: CASSLDRTGVYEQYF. The CDR3 region has the DNA TGTGCCAGCAGCTTAGATCGGACAGGGGTCTACGAGCAGTACTTC.

The V and J genes are TRBV2 and TRBJ2-5; 8 nucleotides match TRBD2. The CDR3 is made up of 17 amino acids. Unmatched junction bases numbered 18, after V lost 7 bases and J lost 5 bases. Germline-derived CDR1 and CDR2 are SNHLY and FYNNEI. The CDR3 DNA is TGTGCCAGCATTAAACTTGTCGGGGGGGGACTGACGGAGACCCAGTACTTC. Encoded protein: CASIKLVGGGLTETQYF.

The chain employs TRBV25-1 and TRBJ2-3, with 7 bases lining up with TRBD1. V shed 6 bases, J shed 2 bases, and the junction held 2 bases outside the gene matches. The CDR3 runs to 13 residues. Germline lookup yields CDR1 MGHDK and CDR2 SYGVNS. The DNA of the CDR3 is TGTGCCAGCAGAGACAGGGTCACAGATACGCAGTATTTT. This encodes CASRDRVTDTQYF.

The genes are TRBV5-6 and TRBJ2-1; 7 bases map to TRBD2. V trimming: 2 bases; J trimming: 5 bases; junction bases outside the gene matches: 16. The CDR3 is made up of 18 amino acids. Germline CDR1 SGHDT, CDR2 YYEEEE. The CDR3 is CASSLRRARGISDNEQFF. The CDR3 DNA reads TGTGCCAGCAGCTTACGTCGCGCGCGGGGGATATCCGACAATGAGCAGTTCTTC.

CDR3 bases: TGTGCCAGCAGCACCGGGACAGGGGGTGGCTACACCTTC. Its translation is CASSTGTGGGYTF. V is TRBV7-2 and J is TRBJ1-2; 11 bases match TRBD1. CDR3 size: 13 residues. J lost 7 bases, V lost 5 bases, and 3 bases had no gene match. Looked up from germline, CDR1 is SGHTA and CDR2 is FQGNSA.

This chain joins TRBV5-1 and TRBJ2-5; D perhaps matches TRBD2 (6 bases). Trimming left V 3 bases short and J 1 base short, with 13 bases between. From germline, CDR1 is SGHRS and CDR2 YFSETQ. CDR3 length: 15 residues. In nucleotides, the CDR3 is TGCGCCAGCAGCTCAAGCCACGGGGGCCAAGAGACCCAGTACTTC. Translating it yields CASSSSHGGQETQYF.

As regards this clone: The sample contains more than one DNA sequence encoding this CDR3. The rearrangement joins TRBV6-1 to TRBJ2-3, with D possibly being TRBD2 (7 bases). The CDR3 is made up of 16 amino acids. Trimming stripped 2 bases from V and 2 bases from J, with 14 bases between. Germline CDR1 reads MNHNS; CDR2 reads SASEGT. The CDR3 is CASSERGGLATDTQYF. The CDR3 bases are TGTGCCAGCAGTGAAAGGGGGGGGCTGGCCACAGATACGCAGTATTTT.

This clone was counted a single time. The J gene is TRBJ2-7, the V gene TRBV29-1, with 13 bases lining up with TRBD2. CDR3 length equals 16 residues. Trimming removed 6 bases from V and 3 bases from J; junction bases left unmatched: 11. Germline CDR1 reads SQVTM; CDR2 reads ANQGSEA. Here the CDR3 reads CSVVRLAGGGSYEQYF. The CDR3 nucleotides are TGCAGCGTCGTACGACTAGCGGGAGGCGGGAGCTACGAGCAGTACTTC.

The chain uses TRBV9 and TRBJ1-5; D remains unclear. V lost 4 bases and J lost 3, with 17 bases in between. Germline V gene lookup returns CDR1 SGDLS and CDR2 YYNGEE. This CDR3 has 16 amino acids. Here the CDR3 DNA reads TGTGCCAGCAGCAAAGGGCCCTCTCGGCCCAATCAGCCCCAGCATTTT. This encodes CASSKGPSRPNQPQHF. Based on the CDR3 plus reference TRBV9 and TRBJ1-5, the full variable domain is DSGVTQTPKHLITATGQRVTLRCSPRSGDLSVYWYQQSLDQGLQFLIQYYNGEERAKGNILERFSAQQFPDLHSELNLSSLELGDSALYFCASSKGPSRPNQPQHFGDGTRLSIL.

V is TRBV6-6 and J is TRBJ1-1, with TRBD1 as a possible D gene (5 bases). Between the trimmed V and J ends, which lost 5 bases and 11 bases, there was a span of 15 bases. Per germline, CDR1 MNHNY and CDR2 SVGAGI (reference sequence). This CDR3 is built from 12 residues. In DNA form, the CDR3 reads TGTGCCAGCAGTGGACACGTGAACTGGGCTTTCTTT. This encodes CASSGHVNWAFF.

The chain is built from TRBV19 and TRBJ1-5; 10 nucleotides match TRBD1. The CDR3 is 16 residues long. Germline lookup yields CDR1 LNHDA and CDR2 SQIVND (reference sequence). V gave up 2 bases and J gave up 2 bases; unmatched junction bases: 3. The CDR3 region is CASSILGTGGNQPQHF. DNA of the CDR3: TGTGCCAGTAGTATATTGGGGACAGGGGGCAATCAGCCCCAGCATTTT.

This clone has just a few counts. The chain is built from TRBV15 and TRBJ1-2; unclear D gene. Germline CDR1 and CDR2: LNHNV and YYDKDF (reference sequence). This CDR3 region has 12 residues. Trimming took 2 bases from V and 7 from J, leaving 8 bases between them. CDR3 DNA sequence: TGTGCCACCAGCAGATTGGACGTTGGCTACACCTTC. Encoded protein: CATSRLDVGYTF. Full variable domain (missing parts from reference TRBV15 and TRBJ1-2): DAMVIQNPRYQVTQFGKPVTLSCSQTLNHNVMYWYQQKSSQAPKLLFHYYDKDFNNEADTPDNFQSRRPNTSFCFLDIRSPGLGDTAMYLCATSRLDVGYTFGSGTRLTVV.

The chain recombines TRBV5-1 with TRBJ2-5; the match to TRBD2 covers 15 bases. This CDR3 is built from 17 residues. V lost 4 bases and J lost 4; bases outside the gene matches: 8. CDR1 SGHRS and CDR2 YFSETQ come from the germline V gene. The CDR3 here is CASSRTSGRDWGETQYF. DNA for the CDR3: TGCGCCAGCAGCCGGACTAGCGGGAGGGATTGGGGAGAGACCCAGTACTTC.

The chain employs TRBV29-1 and TRBJ1-2, with 7 nucleotides matching TRBD1. The germline gives CDR1 SQVTM, CDR2 ANQGSEA. J was trimmed by 4 bases and V by 5 bases; bases with no gene match: 7. CDR3 length equals 13 residues. The CDR3 DNA is TGCAGCGTTTTAGCCGGGACAGCCTATGGCTACACCTTC. The encoded protein is CSVLAGTAYGYTF.

The chain is built from TRBV4-2 and TRBJ2-7, with 8 bases fitting TRBD2. Unmatched junction bases numbered 9, after V lost 4 bases and J lost 4 bases. Germline values: CDR1 LGHNA, CDR2 YNFKEQ. The CDR3 length is 15 residues. CDR3 in DNA: TGTGCCAGCAGCCGTACCGGGACTAGTTTTTACGAGCAGTACTTC. This sequence encodes CASSRTGTSFYEQYF.

This clone occurred a few times. The chain employs TRBV23-1 and TRBJ1-2; D gene ambiguous. TRBV23-1 is identified as an open reading frame with a role that is uncertain. V shed 0 bases and J shed 4 bases, with 15 bases lying between them. The CDR3 length is 16 residues. The CDR3, as DNA: TGCGCCAGCAGTCAATCGTGGGAAGAAGTAAGCTATGGCTACACCTTC. This sequence encodes CASSQSWEEVSYGYTF.

This clone was detected once. The chain uses TRBV27 and TRBJ1-5, with TRBD1 matching over 9 bases. The V gene's germline CDR1 is MNHEY and CDR2 SMNVEV (reference sequence). V shed 6 bases, J shed 2 bases, and the junction held 8 bases outside the gene matches. The CDR3 spans 16 residues. CDR3 sequence (DNA): TGTGCCAGCAGCGAAACAGGGGGCGCGGGCAATCAGCCCCAGCATTTT. It yields the protein CASSETGGAGNQPQHF.

The table lists this clone with a count of one. V is TRBV6-1 and J is TRBJ1-2, with D unresolved. Germline V CDR1 and CDR2: MNHNS, SASEGT. Trimming stripped 2 bases from V and 0 bases from J, with 10 bases between. The CDR3 consists of 15 residues. CDR3 DNA sequence: TGTGCCAGCAGTGAAAGACAACGAGCTAACTATGGCTACACCTTC. It is translated as CASSERQRANYGYTF.